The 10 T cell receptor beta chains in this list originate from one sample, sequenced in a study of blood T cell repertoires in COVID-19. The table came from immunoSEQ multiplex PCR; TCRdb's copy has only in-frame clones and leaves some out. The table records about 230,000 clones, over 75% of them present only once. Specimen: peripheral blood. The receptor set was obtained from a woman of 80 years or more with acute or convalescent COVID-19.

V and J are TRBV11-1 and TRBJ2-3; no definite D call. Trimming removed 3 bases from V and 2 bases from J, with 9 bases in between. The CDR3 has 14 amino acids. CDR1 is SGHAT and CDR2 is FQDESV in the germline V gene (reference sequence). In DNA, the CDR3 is TGTGCCAGCAGCTTTACCGGTTTCACAGATACGCAGTATTTT. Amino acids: CASSFTGFTDTQYF.

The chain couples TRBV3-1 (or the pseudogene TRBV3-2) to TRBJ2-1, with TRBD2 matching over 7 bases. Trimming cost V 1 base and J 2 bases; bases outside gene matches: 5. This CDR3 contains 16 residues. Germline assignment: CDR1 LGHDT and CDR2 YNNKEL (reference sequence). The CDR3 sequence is CASSQGGTNPYNEQFF. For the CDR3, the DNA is TGTGCCAGCAGCCAAGGCGGGACTAACCCCTACAATGAGCAGTTCTTC.

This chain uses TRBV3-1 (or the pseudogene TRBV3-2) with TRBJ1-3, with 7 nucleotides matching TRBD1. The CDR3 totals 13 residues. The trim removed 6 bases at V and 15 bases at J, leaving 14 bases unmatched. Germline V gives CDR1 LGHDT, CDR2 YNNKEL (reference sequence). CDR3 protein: CASSQTPEGAEYF. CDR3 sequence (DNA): TGTGCCAGCAGTCAAACCCCCGAGGGGGCAGAATATTTT.

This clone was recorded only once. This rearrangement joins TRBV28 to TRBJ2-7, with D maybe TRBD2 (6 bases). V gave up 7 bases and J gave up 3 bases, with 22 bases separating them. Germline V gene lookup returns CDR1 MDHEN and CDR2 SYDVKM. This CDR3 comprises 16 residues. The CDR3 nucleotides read TGTGCCAGCAAACCAGGAGGAGCGGGCGGGAACTACGAGCAGTACTTC. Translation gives CASKPGGAGGNYEQYF. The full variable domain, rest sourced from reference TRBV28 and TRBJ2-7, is DVKVTQSSRYLVKRTGEKVFLECVQDMDHENMFWYRQDPGLGLRLIYFSYDVKMKEKGDIPEGYSVSREKKERFSLILESASTNQTSMYLCASKPGGAGGNYEQYFGPGTRLTVT.

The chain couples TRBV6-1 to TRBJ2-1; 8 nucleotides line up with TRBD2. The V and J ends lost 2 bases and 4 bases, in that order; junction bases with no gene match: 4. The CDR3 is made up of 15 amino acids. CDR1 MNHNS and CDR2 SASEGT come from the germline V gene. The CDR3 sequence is CASSEFSGGYNEQFF. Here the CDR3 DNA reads TGTGCCAGCAGTGAATTCAGCGGGGGATACAATGAGCAGTTCTTC.

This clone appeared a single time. CDR3 sequence: CASSLELADTKGDEQFF. The CDR3 region has the DNA TGTGCCAGCAGCTTAGAGCTAGCGGACACCAAAGGGGATGAGCAGTTCTTC. The chain links TRBV11-3 to TRBJ2-1, with 7 nucleotides matching TRBD2. Trimming removed 0 bases from V and 8 bases from J; junction bases left unmatched: 13. The CDR3 spans 17 residues. Germline V gives CDR1 SGHNT, CDR2 YENEEA. The variable domain in full, with the rest retrieved from reference TRBV11-3 and TRBJ2-1, is EAGVVQSPRYKIIEKKQPVAFWCNPISGHNTLYWYLQNLGQGPELLIRYENEEAVDDSQLPKDRFSAERLKGVDSTLKIQPAELGDSAVYLCASSLELADTKGDEQFFGPGTRLTVL.

The CDR3 protein is CASSRTGSGYTF. The CDR3 coding sequence is TGTGCCAGCAGCAGGACAGGTAGTGGCTACACCTTC. The chain has TRBV25-1 and TRBJ1-2; 7 positions agree with TRBD1. The trim removed 6 bases at V and 7 bases at J, leaving 5 bases unmatched. Germline loops: CDR1 MGHDK, CDR2 SYGVNS. The CDR3 runs to 12 residues.

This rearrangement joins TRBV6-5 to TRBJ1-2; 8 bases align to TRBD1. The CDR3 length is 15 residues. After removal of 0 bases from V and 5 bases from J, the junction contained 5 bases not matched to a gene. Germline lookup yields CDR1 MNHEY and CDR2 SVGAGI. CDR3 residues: CASSYSGRGQYGYTF. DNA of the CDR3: TGTGCCAGCAGTTACTCTGGCAGGGGGCAATATGGCTACACCTTC.

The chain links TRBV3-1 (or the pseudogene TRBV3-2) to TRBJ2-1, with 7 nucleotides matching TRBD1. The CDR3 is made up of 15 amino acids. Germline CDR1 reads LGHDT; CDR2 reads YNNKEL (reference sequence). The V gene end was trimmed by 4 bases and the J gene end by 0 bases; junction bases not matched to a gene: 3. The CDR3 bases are TGTGCCAGCAGCCCGACAGGGAGCTCCTACAATGAGCAGTTCTTC. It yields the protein CASSPTGSSYNEQFF.

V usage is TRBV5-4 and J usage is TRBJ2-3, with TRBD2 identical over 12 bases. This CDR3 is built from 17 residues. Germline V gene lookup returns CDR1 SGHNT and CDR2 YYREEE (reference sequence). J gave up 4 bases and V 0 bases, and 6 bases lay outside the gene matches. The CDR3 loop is CASSLAGASGRADTQYF. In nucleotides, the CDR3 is TGTGCCAGCAGCTTGGCCGGAGCTAGCGGGAGGGCAGATACGCAGTATTTT.